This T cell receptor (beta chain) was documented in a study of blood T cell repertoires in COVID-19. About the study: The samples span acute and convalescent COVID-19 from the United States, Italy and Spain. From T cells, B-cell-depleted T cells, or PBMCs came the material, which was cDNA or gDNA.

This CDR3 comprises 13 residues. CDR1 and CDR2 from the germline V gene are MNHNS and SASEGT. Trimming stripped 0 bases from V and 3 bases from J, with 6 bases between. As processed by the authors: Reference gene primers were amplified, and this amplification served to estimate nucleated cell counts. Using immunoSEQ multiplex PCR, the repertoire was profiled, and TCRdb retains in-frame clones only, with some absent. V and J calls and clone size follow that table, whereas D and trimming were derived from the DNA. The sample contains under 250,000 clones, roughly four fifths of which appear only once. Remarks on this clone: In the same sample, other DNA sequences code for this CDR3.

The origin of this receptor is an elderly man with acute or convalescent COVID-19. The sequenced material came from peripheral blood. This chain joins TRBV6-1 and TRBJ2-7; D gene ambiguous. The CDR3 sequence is CASSEARYYEQYF. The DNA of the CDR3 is TGTGCCAGCAGTGAAGCCAGATACTACGAGCAGTACTTC.